This TCR beta chain was sequenced in a study of T-cell reconstitution after alpha-beta-depleted transplantation in children. Study observations and caveats: Hyperexpanded clones declined; after one year, newly produced T cells mostly supplied diversity. About two months after transplant, alpha-beta T cells reportedly came from several hundred expanded graft clones. Elevated TCRbeta diversity at day 60 was traced, in some patients, to surviving recipient T cells and thymic progenitors.

This clonotype was recorded at least ten times. Its target is unknown. For TCRbeta, the library was prepared with unique molecular identifiers. A single record per CDR3 protein comes from TCRdb applying MiXCR to the PCR reads. The table has some 300,000 distinct CDR3 sequences, around a tenth seen once; the top ten hold approximately 7.6%. V lost 5 bases and J 3 bases, leaving 13 bases between the germline ends. CDR3 length: 14 amino acids. Sequencing used PBMCs, obtained before TCRalphabeta/CD19-depleted stem cell transplant. The TCR comes from a boy younger than two with acute myeloid leukemia, due to receive a stem cell transplant. This chain links TRBV12-3 or TRBV12-4 with TRBJ1-2, with D perhaps TRBD1 (5 bases). In DNA form, the CDR3 reads TGTGCCAGCAGTCCAGGGAGGGAGTACTATGGCTACACCTTC. Its protein product is CASSPGREYYGYTF.